These T cell receptor beta chains were read from a single sample in a study of immunodeficiency. Clones were sequenced by immunoSEQ multiplex PCR, and TCRdb holds only the in-frame ones, with some missing. The table lists over 2,000 clones, approximately 88% of them singletons, with approximately 8% in the top ten. The sequenced sample consisted of CD4+ T cells from blood. These receptors came from a girl under 18 with POLD1 deficiency. CDR3s include the opening cysteine and the closing phenylalanine or tryptophan.

v_gene,CDR3aa
TRBV10-3,CAISDTTGVYNSPLHF
TRBV20-1,CSASGAGVRVSSYEQYF
TRBV9,CASSVEATSYNEQFF
TRBV29-1,CSVEDRSSGTQYF
TRBV4-2,CASSQDQGRTSYEQYF
TRBV19,CASSSGTSFGELFF
TRBV7-6,CASSFSGRALANTGELFF
TRBV2,CASSGGLGDRHF
TRBV7-9,CASSLGRGRGNTEAFF
TRBV7-7,CASSLRQGVPYEQYF
TRBV5-5,CASSLSASGTYEQYF
TRBV5-4,CASSGTPDEQFF
TRBV18,CASSPPIGATQYF
TRBV5-1,CASSFGGGQPQHF
TRBV30,CAWKVANVLTF
TRBV28,CASSAEGAGYYEQYF
TRBV2,CASGISPYEQYF
TRBV30,CAWKVTGGQPQHF
TRBV19,CASSIGAGTIKNIQYF
TRBV6-6,CASSYGSGQRYEQYF
TRBV28,CASSPGFFGANLKAKNIQYF
TRBV5-1,CASSLSASKETQYF
TRBV7-2,CASSLADLTDTQYF
TRBV6-5,CASRGIDGALWYF
TRBV7-2,CASMDRANTGELFF
TRBV24-1,CATSEGSDTQYF
TRBV9,CASSVVVNTGELFF
TRBV7-8,CASSFLGDRETQYF
TRBV6-1,CASSEVRGRETQYF
TRBV7-2,CASRDVSSYNEQFF
TRBV7-6,CASSLEQGAADTQYF
TRBV30,CAWSVGHFPLYQPQHF
TRBV3-1/TRBV3-2,CASSQYLDVSYEQYF
TRBV2,CASNRPTGGNSPLHF
TRBV3-1/TRBV3-2,CASSQGPWGDEQYF
TRBV19,CASQRTSGDSYEQYF
TRBV7-2,CASSFTGTSGFEQYF
TRBV2,CASGQGEVSNQPQHF
TRBV6-5,CASSYGRDYGYTF
TRBV5-1,CASSLAGAGGEQFF
TRBV4-1,CASSQDIRLFTEAFF
TRBV27,CASSFRGSTDTQYF
TRBV6-1,CASSEAWRADNGYTF
TRBV5-4,CASSLDLADEQFF
TRBV6-5,CASFSGPFTEAFF
TRBV5-8,CASSLVRVGTEAFF
TRBV4-1,CASSQYPWGANEKLFF
TRBV5-4,CASSLGYGGGPRETQYF
TRBV6-5,CASSQTLAAEQYF